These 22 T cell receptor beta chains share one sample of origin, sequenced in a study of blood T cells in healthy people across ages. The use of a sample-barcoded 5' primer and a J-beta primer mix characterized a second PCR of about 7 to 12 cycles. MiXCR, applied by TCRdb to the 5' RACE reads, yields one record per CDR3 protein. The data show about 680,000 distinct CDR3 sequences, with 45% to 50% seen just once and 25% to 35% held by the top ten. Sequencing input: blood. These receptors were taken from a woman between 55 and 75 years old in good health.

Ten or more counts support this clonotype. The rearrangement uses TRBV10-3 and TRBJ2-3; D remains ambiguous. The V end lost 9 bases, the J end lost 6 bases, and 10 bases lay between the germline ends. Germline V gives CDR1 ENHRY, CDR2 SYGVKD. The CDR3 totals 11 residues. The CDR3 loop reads CAISNTDTQYF. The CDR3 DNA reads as TGTGCCATTTCAAATACGGATACGCAGTATTTT.

The CDR3 DNA sequence: TGTGCCAGCAGCGCCGGGCCATCGGACGGGGAGCTGTTTTTT. Residues: CASSAGPSDGELFF. The chain carries TRBV7-2 and TRBJ2-2; D gene ambiguous. CDR1 and CDR2 (germline): SGHTA, FQGNSA. With 5 bases removed from V and 7 bases from J, the gap between germline ends came to 14 bases. This CDR3 region has 14 residues.

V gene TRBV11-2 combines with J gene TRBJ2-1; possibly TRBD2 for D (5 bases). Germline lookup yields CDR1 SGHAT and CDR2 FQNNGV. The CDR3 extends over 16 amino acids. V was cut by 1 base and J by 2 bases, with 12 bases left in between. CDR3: CASSLAGRGTYNEQFF. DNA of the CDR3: TGTGCCAGCAGCTTAGCTGGTCGGGGTACCTACAATGAGCAGTTCTTC.

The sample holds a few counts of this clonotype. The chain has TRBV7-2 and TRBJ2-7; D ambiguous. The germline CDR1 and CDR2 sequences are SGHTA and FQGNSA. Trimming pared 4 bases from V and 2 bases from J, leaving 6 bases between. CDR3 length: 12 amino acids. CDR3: CASSYQTYEQYF. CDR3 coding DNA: TGTGCCAGCAGCTACCAGACCTACGAGCAGTACTTC.

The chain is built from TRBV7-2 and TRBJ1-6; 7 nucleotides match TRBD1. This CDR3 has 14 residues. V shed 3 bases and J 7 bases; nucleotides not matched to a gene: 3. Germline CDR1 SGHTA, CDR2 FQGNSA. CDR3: CASSLGRGNSPLHF. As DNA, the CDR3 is TGTGCCAGCAGCTTGGGCAGGGGGAATTCACCCCTCCACTTT.

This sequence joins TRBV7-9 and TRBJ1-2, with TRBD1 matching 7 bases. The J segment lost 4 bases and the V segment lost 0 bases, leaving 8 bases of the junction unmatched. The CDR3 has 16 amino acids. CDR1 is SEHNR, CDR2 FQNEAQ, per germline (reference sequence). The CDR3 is CASSLADGTAVYGYTF. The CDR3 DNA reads TGTGCCAGCAGCTTAGCGGATGGGACAGCTGTCTATGGCTACACCTTC.

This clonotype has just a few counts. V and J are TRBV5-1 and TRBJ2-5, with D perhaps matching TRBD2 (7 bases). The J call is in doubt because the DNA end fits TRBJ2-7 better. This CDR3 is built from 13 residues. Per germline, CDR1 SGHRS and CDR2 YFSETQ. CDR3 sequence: CASSIGGQNEQYF. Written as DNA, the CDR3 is TGCGCCAGCAGCATCGGGGGGCAGAACGAGCAGTACTTC.

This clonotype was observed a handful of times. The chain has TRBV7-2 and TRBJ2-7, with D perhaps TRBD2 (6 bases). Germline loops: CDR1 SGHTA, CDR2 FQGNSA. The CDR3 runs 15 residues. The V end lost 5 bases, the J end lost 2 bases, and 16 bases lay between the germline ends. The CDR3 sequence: CASSKRSGPAYEQYF. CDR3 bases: TGTGCCAGCAGCAAGAGGAGCGGGCCCGCCTACGAGCAGTACTTC.

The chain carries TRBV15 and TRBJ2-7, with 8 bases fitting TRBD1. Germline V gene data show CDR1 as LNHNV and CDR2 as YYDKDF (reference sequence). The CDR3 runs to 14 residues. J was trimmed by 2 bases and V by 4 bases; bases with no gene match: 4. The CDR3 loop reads CATSTGQGAYEQYF. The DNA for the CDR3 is TGTGCCACCAGCACCGGACAGGGTGCCTACGAGCAGTACTTC.

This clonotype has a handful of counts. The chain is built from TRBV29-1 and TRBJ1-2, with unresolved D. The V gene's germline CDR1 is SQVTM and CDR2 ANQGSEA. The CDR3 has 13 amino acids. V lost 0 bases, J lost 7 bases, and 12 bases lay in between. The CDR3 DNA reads TGCAGCGTTGAAGACCTCGCAGGAGGTGGCTACACCTTC. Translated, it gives CSVEDLAGGGYTF.

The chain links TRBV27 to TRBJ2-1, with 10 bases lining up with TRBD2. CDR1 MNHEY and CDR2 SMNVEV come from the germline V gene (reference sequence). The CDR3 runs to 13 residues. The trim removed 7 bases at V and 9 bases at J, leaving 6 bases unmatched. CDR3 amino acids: CASILAGVGEQFF. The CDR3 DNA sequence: TGTGCCAGCATCCTAGCGGGAGTGGGTGAGCAGTTCTTC.

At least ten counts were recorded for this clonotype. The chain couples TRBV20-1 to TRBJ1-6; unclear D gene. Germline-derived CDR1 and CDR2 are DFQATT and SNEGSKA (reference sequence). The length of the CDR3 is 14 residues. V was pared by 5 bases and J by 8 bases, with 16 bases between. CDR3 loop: CSAGKAHRDSPLHF. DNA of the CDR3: TGCAGTGCTGGAAAGGCCCATAGGGATTCACCCCTCCACTTT.

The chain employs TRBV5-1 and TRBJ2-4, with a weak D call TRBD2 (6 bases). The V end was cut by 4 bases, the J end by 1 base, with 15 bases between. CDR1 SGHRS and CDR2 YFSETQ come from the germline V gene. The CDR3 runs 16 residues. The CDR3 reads CASSRGLGGAKNIQYF. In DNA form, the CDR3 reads TGCGCCAGCAGCCGGGGCCTCGGAGGGGCCAAAAACATTCAGTACTTC.

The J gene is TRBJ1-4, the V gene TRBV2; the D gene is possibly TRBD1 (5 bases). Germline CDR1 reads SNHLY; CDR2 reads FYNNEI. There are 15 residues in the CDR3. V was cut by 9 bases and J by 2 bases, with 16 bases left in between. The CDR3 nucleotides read TGTGCCAGTCTTGGGGGGTTCACGACTAATGAAAAACTGTTTTTT. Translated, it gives CASLGGFTTNEKLFF.

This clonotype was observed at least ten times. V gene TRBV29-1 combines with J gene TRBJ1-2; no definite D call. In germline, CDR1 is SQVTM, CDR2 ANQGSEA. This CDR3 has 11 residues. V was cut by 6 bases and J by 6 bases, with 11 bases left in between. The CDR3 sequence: CSVRTRDGYTF. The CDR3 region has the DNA TGCAGCGTGCGGACGAGAGATGGCTACACCTTC.

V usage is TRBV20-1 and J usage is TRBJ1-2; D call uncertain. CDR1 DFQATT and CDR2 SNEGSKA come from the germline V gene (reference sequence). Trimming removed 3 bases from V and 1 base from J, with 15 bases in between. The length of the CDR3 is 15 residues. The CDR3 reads CSASPSDYFNYGYTF. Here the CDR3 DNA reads TGCAGTGCTAGCCCTTCAGACTACTTTAACTATGGCTACACCTTC.

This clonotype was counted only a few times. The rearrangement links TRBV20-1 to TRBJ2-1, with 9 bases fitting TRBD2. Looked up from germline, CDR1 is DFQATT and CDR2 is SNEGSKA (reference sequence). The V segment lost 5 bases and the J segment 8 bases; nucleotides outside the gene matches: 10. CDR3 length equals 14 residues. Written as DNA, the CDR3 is TGCAGTGCTTCTAGCGGGAATCATATCGATGAGCAGTTCTTC. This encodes CSASSGNHIDEQFF.

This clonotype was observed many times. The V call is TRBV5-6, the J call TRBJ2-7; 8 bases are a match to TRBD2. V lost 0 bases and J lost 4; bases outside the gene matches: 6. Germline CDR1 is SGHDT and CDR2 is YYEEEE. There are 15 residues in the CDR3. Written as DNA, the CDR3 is TGTGCCAGCAGCTTGGCACCAGCGGGAGTATACGAGCAGTACTTC. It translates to CASSLAPAGVYEQYF.

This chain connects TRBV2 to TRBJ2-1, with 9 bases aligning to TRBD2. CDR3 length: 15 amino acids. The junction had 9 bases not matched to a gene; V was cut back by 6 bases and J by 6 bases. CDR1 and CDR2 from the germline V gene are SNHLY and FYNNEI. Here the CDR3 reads CASRLAGYRVNEQFF. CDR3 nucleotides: TGTGCCAGCAGACTAGCGGGCTATCGGGTCAATGAGCAGTTCTTC.

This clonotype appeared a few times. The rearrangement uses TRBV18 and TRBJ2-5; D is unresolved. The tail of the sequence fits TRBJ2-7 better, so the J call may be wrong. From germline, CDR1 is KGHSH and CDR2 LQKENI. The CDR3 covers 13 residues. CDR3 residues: CASSSLRGYEQYF. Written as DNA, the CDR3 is TGTGCCAGCTCATCACTACGTGGTTACGAGCAGTACTTC.

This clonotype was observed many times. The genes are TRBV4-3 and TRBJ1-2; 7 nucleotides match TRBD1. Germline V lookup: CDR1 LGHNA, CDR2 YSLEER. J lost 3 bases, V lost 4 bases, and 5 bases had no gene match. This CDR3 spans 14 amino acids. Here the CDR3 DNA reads TGCGCCAGCAGCCCACAGGGGTTGTACTATGGCTACACCTTC. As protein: CASSPQGLYYGYTF.

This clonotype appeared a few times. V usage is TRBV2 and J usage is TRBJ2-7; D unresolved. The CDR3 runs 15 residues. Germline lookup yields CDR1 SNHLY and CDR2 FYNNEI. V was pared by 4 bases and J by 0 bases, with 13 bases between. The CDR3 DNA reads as TGTGCCAGCAGTGTTGGATCATTGCTCTCCTACGAGCAGTACTTC. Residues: CASSVGSLLSYEQYF. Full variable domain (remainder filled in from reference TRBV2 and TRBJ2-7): EPEVTQTPSHQVTQMGQEVILRCVPISNHLYFYWYRQILGQKVEFLVSFYNNEISEKSEIFDDQFSVERPDGSNFTLKIRSTKLEDSAMYFCASSVGSLLSYEQYFGPGTRLTVT.